This is a list of T cell receptor beta chains from one sample in a study of identical twins. TCRdb reanalysed the 5' RACE reads using MiXCR and keeps one entry per CDR3 protein. The sample has roughly 720,000 distinct CDR3 sequences, about 20% seen once; the top ten hold approximately 14%. In addition, the sample was reused for a study of T cells expressing NK-cell markers.

The sample consisted of PBMCs. All receptors derive from a young woman in good health. CDR3s include the opening cysteine and the closing phenylalanine or tryptophan. The D gene is left open where the match is weak. Size values are once, few and many counts, or a class for expanded clones, and some rows have none.

J,D,size,V,CDR3,DNA
TRBJ2-3,NA,NA,TRBV15,CATSRSRTITDTQYF,TGTGCCACCAGCAGATCCCGGACTATCACAGATACGCAGTATTTT
TRBJ2-1,NA,NA,TRBV7-7,CASSRTKYDEQFF,TGTGCCAGCAGCCGGACTAAATACGATGAGCAGTTCTTC
TRBJ1-2,TRBD1,NA,TRBV3-1,CASSHQDRPNYGYTF,TGTGCCAGCAGCCACCAGGACAGGCCAAACTATGGCTACACCTTC
TRBJ2-2,NA,NA,TRBV7-8,CASSLVNEAGELFF,TGTGCCAGCAGCTTAGTTAATGAGGCCGGGGAGCTGTTTTTT
TRBJ1-2,TRBD1,NA,TRBV5-1,CASSLATGVYGYTF,TGCGCCAGCAGCTTGGCGACAGGGGTGTATGGCTACACCTTC
TRBJ1-1,NA,NA,TRBV5-5,CASRSGTSRLGTEAFF,TGTGCCAGCCGCTCGGGGACATCACGATTAGGCACTGAAGCTTTCTTT
TRBJ1-3,NA,NA,TRBV2,CASRADGGGGNTIYF,TGTGCCAGCAGGGCCGACGGGGGCGGTGGAAACACCATATATTTT
TRBJ2-1,TRBD2,few,TRBV6-1,CASSEMNSGGHSSYNEQFF,TGTGCCAGCAGTGAAATGAATAGCGGGGGGCATTCGTCCTACAATGAGCAGTTCTTC
TRBJ2-1,TRBD2,few,TRBV5-1,CASSFSRAGVGNEQFF,TGCGCCAGCAGTTTCTCCCGGGCGGGAGTGGGTAATGAGCAGTTCTTC
TRBJ2-5,NA,NA,TRBV12-3/TRBV12-4,CASSLGAGPQETQYF,TGTGCCAGCAGTTTAGGGGCGGGCCCACAAGAGACCCAGTACTTC
TRBJ2-1,TRBD2,NA,TRBV7-9,CAPEELAGAGEQFF,TGTGCCCCGGAGGAGCTAGCGGGAGCGGGCGAGCAGTTCTTC
TRBJ1-5,NA,NA,TRBV12-3/TRBV12-4,CASGRVLQPQHF,TGTGCCAGCGGTAGGGTGCTTCAGCCCCAGCATTTT
TRBJ1-5,NA,many,TRBV7-8,CASSLAAGNQPQHF,TGTGCCAGCAGCTTAGCGGCAGGGAATCAGCCCCAGCATTTT
TRBJ2-2,NA,few,TRBV4-1,CASSQIGEQGSGELFF,TGCGCCAGCAGCCAAATTGGGGAACAGGGTTCCGGGGAGCTGTTTTTT
TRBJ2-3,TRBD2,NA,TRBV2,CASGLAGVTDTQYF,TGTGCCAGCGGACTCGCGGGGGTAACAGATACGCAGTATTTT
TRBJ2-7,TRBD2,NA,TRBV7-2,CASSFRGRALRYEQYF,TGTGCCAGCAGCTTTCGCGGGAGGGCCCTCAGGTACGAGCAGTACTTC
TRBJ2-1,NA,NA,TRBV21-1,CASSIQAQREMINEQFF,TGTGCCAGCAGCATCCAAGCCCAGCGGGAGATGATAAATGAGCAGTTCTTC
TRBJ2-3,TRBD1,NA,TRBV7-8,CASSFSGQGQGNTQYF,TGTGCCAGCAGCTTCAGCGGACAGGGCCAGGGAAATACGCAGTATTTT
TRBJ2-1,NA,NA,TRBV20-1,CSARRSGPNEQFF,TGCAGTGCTAGGAGGTCAGGGCCCAATGAGCAGTTCTTC
TRBJ2-1,TRBD2,many,TRBV20-1,CSARELAGLEFF,TGCAGTGCTAGAGAACTAGCGGGGCTTGAGTTCTTC
TRBJ2-5,TRBD2,few,TRBV24-1,CATSEGLAGVGETQYF,TGTGCCACCAGTGAGGGCCTAGCGGGAGTCGGGGAGACCCAGTACTTC
TRBJ2-1,NA,NA,TRBV6-5,CASSLSSSFNEQFF,TGTGCCAGCAGTCTCTCGAGCTCCTTCAATGAGCAGTTCTTC
TRBJ2-1,TRBD2,NA,TRBV12-3/TRBV12-4,CASSWALAGGPQFF,TGTGCCAGCAGTTGGGCCCTAGCGGGAGGCCCTCAGTTCTTC
TRBJ2-5,TRBD2,many,TRBV12-3/TRBV12-4,CASSRRTRTETQYF,TGTGCCAGCAGTCGCCGGACTAGGACTGAGACCCAGTACTTC
TRBJ2-1,TRBD2,NA,TRBV7-8,CASSVRSGGDDNEQFF,TGTGCCAGCAGCGTCCGCAGCGGGGGGGACGATAATGAGCAGTTCTTC
TRBJ1-1,TRBD1,NA,TRBV6-1,CASTTQGANTEAFF,TGTGCCAGCACCACCCAGGGGGCGAACACTGAAGCTTTCTTT
TRBJ2-3,TRBD1,NA,TRBV29-1,CSERDRGSDTQYF,TGCAGCGAGCGGGACAGGGGTTCAGATACGCAGTATTTT
TRBJ2-1,NA,few,TRBV2,CASSVGDDEQFF,TGTGCCAGCAGTGTGGGGGACGATGAGCAGTTCTTC
TRBJ2-3,TRBD2,few,TRBV5-1,CASSRNRGGLGDTQYF,TGCGCCAGCAGTCGAAATCGGGGGGGCCTAGGAGATACGCAGTATTTT
TRBJ2-1,TRBD2,NA,TRBV5-1,CASSFIAGDNEQFF,TGCGCCAGCAGCTTCATAGCGGGGGACAATGAGCAGTTCTTC
TRBJ1-1,NA,few,TRBV6-1,CASSPRKNTEAFF,TGTGCCAGCAGTCCTAGGAAGAACACTGAAGCTTTCTTT
TRBJ2-1,TRBD2,NA,TRBV4-3,CASSQELVSASGSFYEQFF,TGCGCCAGCAGCCAAGAATTAGTATCGGCTAGCGGGAGCTTCTATGAGCAGTTCTTC
TRBJ2-2,NA,NA,TRBV5-1,CASRWGTGELFF,TGCGCCAGCAGGTGGGGCACCGGGGAGCTGTTTTTT
TRBJ1-3,NA,NA,TRBV10-3,CAISESTRLSVANTIYF,TGTGCCATCAGTGAGTCGACGCGCCTCTCCGTGGCAAACACCATATATTTT
TRBJ2-7,TRBD1,NA,TRBV5-1,CASSSGDVTGGIIYEQYF,TGCGCCAGCAGTTCTGGCGATGTGACAGGGGGAATAATCTACGAGCAGTACTTC
TRBJ1-1,NA,NA,TRBV29-1,CSVEDWQEGSTEAFF,TGCAGCGTTGAAGATTGGCAGGAGGGGAGCACTGAAGCTTTCTTT
TRBJ2-1,TRBD2,few,TRBV15,CATRKMAGLAGDGEQFF,TGTGCCACCAGGAAAATGGCTGGCCTAGCGGGAGATGGTGAGCAGTTCTTC
TRBJ2-3,NA,NA,TRBV25-1,CASSETVTDTQYF,TGTGCCAGCAGTGAAACGGTCACAGATACGCAGTATTTT
TRBJ2-5,NA,NA,TRBV29-1,CSFRLHQETQYF,TGCAGCTTTAGACTTCACCAAGAGACCCAGTACTTC